The rows below give T cell receptor beta chains drawn from one sample of a study of shared clonotypes between healthy human individuals. Clones were sequenced by immunoSEQ multiplex PCR, and TCRdb holds only the in-frame ones, with some missing. The sample yields over 400,000 clones, 90% to 96% seen once. Sample: naive CD4+ T cells sorted from blood. The receptor source for this set is a woman aged 25 to 39 in good health. Each CDR3 is given with its conserved first and last residue. The D gene is left open where the match is weak. Some rows have no size entry. The others give once, few or many, or a class for an expanded clone.

V gene: TRBV5-1; clone size: NA; D gene: NA; J gene: TRBJ1-1; CDR3 DNA: TGCGCCAGCAGCTACCTTACCGAGAACACTGAAGCTTTCTTT; CDR3 protein: CASSYLTENTEAFF
V gene: TRBV2; clone size: once; D gene: NA; J gene: TRBJ1-3; CDR3 DNA: TGTGCCAGCAGTGTCGGACAGTTGGACTCTGGAAACACCATATATTTT; CDR3 protein: CASSVGQLDSGNTIYF
V gene: TRBV2; clone size: NA; D gene: NA; J gene: TRBJ1-5; CDR3 DNA: TGTGCCAGCAGTTTCTCAGGACAGCAGCCCCAGCATTTT; CDR3 protein: CASSFSGQQPQHF
V gene: TRBV15; clone size: NA; D gene: NA; J gene: TRBJ1-5; CDR3 DNA: TGTGCCACGCAAGCCGCAGGGGCTACGTTTCAGCCCCAGCATTTT; CDR3 protein: CATQAAGATFQPQHF
V gene: TRBV4-1; clone size: NA; D gene: NA; J gene: TRBJ2-7; CDR3 DNA: TGCGCCAGCAGCCCCCTCTCAGTGGGTATAGGGGTCCACGAGCAGTACTTC; CDR3 protein: CASSPLSVGIGVHEQYF
V gene: TRBV4-1; clone size: NA; D gene: NA; J gene: TRBJ2-1; CDR3 DNA: TGCGCCAGCAGCCAAGATATGGTTTTGTTCTTC; CDR3 protein: CASSQDMVLFF
V gene: TRBV28; clone size: NA; D gene: TRBD2; J gene: TRBJ2-3; CDR3 DNA: TGTGCCAGCTCCCTTCGGGCTAGCGGGAGACCTAGCGCAGATACGCAGTATTTT; CDR3 protein: CASSLRASGRPSADTQYF
V gene: TRBV27; clone size: NA; D gene: TRBD1; J gene: TRBJ2-5; CDR3 DNA: TGTGCCAGCAGATCAACAGGGGGAGAGACCCAGTACTTC; CDR3 protein: CASRSTGGETQYF
V gene: TRBV6-5; clone size: NA; D gene: NA; J gene: TRBJ1-1; CDR3 DNA: TGTGCCAGCAGTTACCATTCCGTGAGGAACACTGAAGCTTTCTTT; CDR3 protein: CASSYHSVRNTEAFF
V gene: TRBV19; clone size: NA; D gene: TRBD1; J gene: TRBJ2-6; CDR3 DNA: TGTGCCAGTAGTCCCGGACAGGGACAAAGCTCTGGGGCCAACGTCCTGACTTTC; CDR3 protein: CASSPGQGQSSGANVLTF
V gene: TRBV11-2; clone size: NA; D gene: NA; J gene: TRBJ2-3; CDR3 DNA: TGTGCCAGCAGCTCTTCCGGCAAGGTTTTCACAGATACGCAGTATTTT; CDR3 protein: CASSSSGKVFTDTQYF
V gene: TRBV28; clone size: NA; D gene: NA; J gene: TRBJ2-4; CDR3 DNA: TGTGCCACCCAGCGGTTGGGCGTGAGGGGACTAGCCAAAAACATTCAGTACTTC; CDR3 protein: CATQRLGVRGLAKNIQYF
V gene: TRBV27; clone size: NA; D gene: TRBD1; J gene: TRBJ1-4; CDR3 DNA: TGTGCCAGCAACCTACGCCGGGACAGGGTTGACTCTGGGATACAAAACCAAGATGAAAAACTGTTTTTT; CDR3 protein: CASNLRRDRVDSGIQNQDEKLFF
V gene: TRBV28; clone size: once; D gene: NA; J gene: TRBJ2-7; CDR3 DNA: TGTGCCAGCAGTTTGGATCCAGGGAACTACGAGCAGTACTTC; CDR3 protein: CASSLDPGNYEQYF
V gene: TRBV6-6; clone size: NA; D gene: NA; J gene: TRBJ2-2; CDR3 DNA: TGTGCCAGCAGGCCAGGCTCGGGGAACGGGGAGCTGTTTTTT; CDR3 protein: CASRPGSGNGELFF
V gene: TRBV28; clone size: NA; D gene: NA; J gene: TRBJ1-2; CDR3 DNA: TGTGCCAGCAGTAAAGGGCGGTTTAACTATGGCTACACCTTC; CDR3 protein: CASSKGRFNYGYTF
V gene: TRBV19; clone size: NA; D gene: NA; J gene: TRBJ1-5; CDR3 DNA: TGTGCCAGTAGTATAGGGCCACAGGGAGGTCAGCCCCAGCATTTT; CDR3 protein: CASSIGPQGGQPQHF
V gene: TRBV30; clone size: NA; D gene: NA; J gene: TRBJ2-2; CDR3 DNA: TGTGCCCAGATATGGAGACGAGCGGGCAGGCTAACCGGGGAGCTGTTTTTT; CDR3 protein: CAQIWRRAGRLTGELFF
V gene: TRBV18; clone size: NA; D gene: NA; J gene: TRBJ2-7; CDR3 DNA: TGTGCCAGCTCACCACGGCCAGCCAACGAGCAGTACTTC; CDR3 protein: CASSPRPANEQYF
V gene: TRBV19; clone size: NA; D gene: NA; J gene: TRBJ1-1; CDR3 DNA: TGTGCCAGTAGTGTCGTCACAGGGAACACTGAAGCTTTCTTT; CDR3 protein: CASSVVTGNTEAFF
V gene: TRBV15; clone size: once; D gene: NA; J gene: TRBJ1-1; CDR3 DNA: TGTGCCACCAGCAGACAGGGCACTGAAGCTTTCTTT; CDR3 protein: CATSRQGTEAFF
V gene: TRBV6-1; clone size: NA; D gene: TRBD1; J gene: TRBJ2-2; CDR3 DNA: TGTGCCAGCTGTAGACAGGGATGGACCGGGGAGCTGTTTTTT; CDR3 protein: CASCRQGWTGELFF
V gene: TRBV5-8; clone size: NA; D gene: NA; J gene: TRBJ2-1; CDR3 DNA: TGTGCCAGCCTACTCCTAGGGGTTTACAATGAGCAGTTCTTC; CDR3 protein: CASLLLGVYNEQFF
V gene: TRBV4-1; clone size: NA; D gene: TRBD2; J gene: TRBJ2-1; CDR3 DNA: TGCGCCAGCAGCCTGTTGACTAGCGGGTTTGGGAATGAGCAGTTCTTC; CDR3 protein: CASSLLTSGFGNEQFF
V gene: TRBV27; clone size: NA; D gene: NA; J gene: TRBJ2-7; CDR3 DNA: TGTGCCAGCAGTCCTTCAGGAGGCTCTAGCGAGCAGTACTTC; CDR3 protein: CASSPSGGSSEQYF
V gene: TRBV6-5; clone size: NA; D gene: NA; J gene: TRBJ2-3; CDR3 DNA: TGTGCCAGCACCCTGCGAAGTAGCACAGATACGCAGTATTTT; CDR3 protein: CASTLRSSTDTQYF
V gene: TRBV29-1; clone size: NA; D gene: TRBD2; J gene: TRBJ2-7; CDR3 DNA: TGCAGCGTTGCCCCTAGCGGGACCTACGAGCAGTACTTC; CDR3 protein: CSVAPSGTYEQYF
V gene: TRBV7-9; clone size: NA; D gene: NA; J gene: TRBJ1-1; CDR3 DNA: TGTGCCAGCAGCTTAACCGGGACACCAATCACTGAAGCTTTCTTT; CDR3 protein: CASSLTGTPITEAFF
V gene: TRBV16; clone size: NA; D gene: TRBD2; J gene: TRBJ2-1; CDR3 DNA: TGTGCCAGCAGCAAACAGGAAGCTAGCGGAAAGAATATCTACAATGAGCAGTTCTTC; CDR3 protein: CASSKQEASGKNIYNEQFF
V gene: TRBV5-1; clone size: NA; D gene: TRBD1; J gene: TRBJ2-5; CDR3 DNA: TGCGCCAGCAGCCCAAGACAGGGGGGGGAGACCCAGTACTTC; CDR3 protein: CASSPRQGGETQYF
V gene: TRBV11-2; clone size: NA; D gene: TRBD2; J gene: TRBJ2-7; CDR3 DNA: TGTGCCAGCAGCGCCGGGACTAGCGTCCACGAGCAGTACTTC; CDR3 protein: CASSAGTSVHEQYF
V gene: TRBV28; clone size: NA; D gene: TRBD2; J gene: TRBJ2-7; CDR3 DNA: TGTGCCAGCAGTTCAGCCGGGTTAGCGGGAGGACACTCCTACGAGCAGTACTTC; CDR3 protein: CASSSAGLAGGHSYEQYF
V gene: TRBV2; clone size: NA; D gene: NA; J gene: TRBJ1-1; CDR3 DNA: TGTGCCAGCAAAGACCTGGACAGTAAGAACACTGAAGCTTTCTTT; CDR3 protein: CASKDLDSKNTEAFF
V gene: TRBV4-1; clone size: NA; D gene: TRBD1; J gene: TRBJ1-3; CDR3 DNA: TGCGCCAGCAGCCAACCGGGACAGGAGACTGGAAACACCATATATTTT; CDR3 protein: CASSQPGQETGNTIYF
V gene: TRBV30; clone size: NA; D gene: NA; J gene: TRBJ1-1; CDR3 DNA: TGTGCCCGACGGGGGGCTGCTGAAGCTTTCTTT; CDR3 protein: CARRGAAEAFF
V gene: TRBV27; clone size: NA; D gene: TRBD1; J gene: TRBJ1-2; CDR3 DNA: TGTGCCAGCAGTAGGACGGGACAGGCCTATGGCTACACCTTC; CDR3 protein: CASSRTGQAYGYTF
V gene: TRBV27; clone size: NA; D gene: NA; J gene: TRBJ2-3; CDR3 DNA: TGTGCCAGCAGTTCACAGGTTGGCACAGATACGCAGTATTTT; CDR3 protein: CASSSQVGTDTQYF
V gene: TRBV7-3; clone size: NA; D gene: NA; J gene: TRBJ1-1; CDR3 DNA: TGTGCCAGCAGCTTATCGCCGAACTCCATGAACACTGAAGCTTTCTTT; CDR3 protein: CASSLSPNSMNTEAFF
V gene: TRBV7-8; clone size: NA; D gene: TRBD1; J gene: TRBJ2-2; CDR3 DNA: TGTGCCAGCAGCTCATTTTCTTACCGCAGGGGGCCGAACACCGGGGAGCTGTTTTTT; CDR3 protein: CASSSFSYRRGPNTGELFF
V gene: TRBV5-1; clone size: NA; D gene: NA; J gene: TRBJ2-3; CDR3 DNA: TGCGCCAGCAGCTTGGGCAGGGATCGGCCAGATACGCAGTATTTT; CDR3 protein: CASSLGRDRPDTQYF
V gene: TRBV19; clone size: NA; D gene: NA; J gene: TRBJ2-2; CDR3 DNA: TGTGCCAGTAGTATAGTAGGACTATCCGTCACCGGGGAGCTGTTTTTT; CDR3 protein: CASSIVGLSVTGELFF
V gene: TRBV11-2; clone size: NA; D gene: TRBD1; J gene: TRBJ1-3; CDR3 DNA: TGTGCCAGCAGCCCACAGGGAGGGACAGGGGATGGAAACACCATATATTTT; CDR3 protein: CASSPQGGTGDGNTIYF
V gene: TRBV18; clone size: NA; D gene: NA; J gene: TRBJ1-4; CDR3 DNA: TGTGCCAGCTCACCACAGCGGTCAGGGAAGGCTGAAAAACTGTTTTTT; CDR3 protein: CASSPQRSGKAEKLFF
V gene: TRBV28; clone size: NA; D gene: NA; J gene: TRBJ1-5; CDR3 DNA: TGTGCCAGTTCGACAAACCGGGCCGTTAATCAGCCCCAGCATTTT; CDR3 protein: CASSTNRAVNQPQHF
V gene: TRBV18; clone size: NA; D gene: NA; J gene: TRBJ2-7; CDR3 DNA: TGTGCCAGCTCACCACAATCAGGGGAGACCTACGAGCAGTACTTC; CDR3 protein: CASSPQSGETYEQYF
V gene: TRBV7-2; clone size: NA; D gene: NA; J gene: TRBJ2-7; CDR3 DNA: TGTGCCAGCAGCATAAACTGGGGGGCAGGGAGTACCTACGAGCAGTACTTC; CDR3 protein: CASSINWGAGSTYEQYF